Below are 21 T cell receptor beta chains sequenced from a single sample in a study of T cell repertoires and HLA-DP antigens. Antigens for these TCRs are unknown. Assay: immunoSEQ multiplex PCR; the TCRdb copy retains only in-frame clones and omits some. The sample includes around 90,000 clones, roughly nine tenths of them seen just once. Material: CD4+ T cells from PBMCs. The receptor source for this set is a man aged 50-59 years in good health and CMV-seronegative.

On this clone itself: An end of the junction differs from the germline gene, which may be a read error. CDR3 DNA sequence: TGTGCCAGCAGTCTGACGGAGTTCCCTCACTTC. Translated: CASSLTEFPHF. J is TRBJ2-7 and V is TRBV28; D not certain. The CDR3 length is 11 residues. Per the germline V gene, CDR1 is MDHEN and CDR2 is SYDVKM.

Only one count was recorded for this clone. This chain joins TRBV30 and TRBJ1-4; 9 bases align to TRBD1. The trim removed 1 base at V and 3 bases at J, leaving 9 bases unmatched. The CDR3 loop spans 17 amino acids. Germline CDR1 GTSNPN, CDR2 SVGIG (reference sequence). The CDR3 bases are TGTGCCTGGAGTGCCGCCGGGACAGGGAAAGCTAATGAAAAACTGTTTTTT. It codes for CAWSAAGTGKANEKLFF.

V and J are TRBV4-2 and TRBJ2-3; tentative D call: TRBD1 (6 bases). Trimming shortened V by 4 bases and J by 2 bases, and 10 bases separated the two germline ends. This CDR3 contains 14 residues. Germline values: CDR1 LGHNA, CDR2 YNFKEQ. DNA of the CDR3: TGTGCCAGCAGCCCGGCAGGGGTCACAGATACGCAGTATTTT. Its protein is CASSPAGVTDTQYF.

V usage is TRBV2 and J usage is TRBJ2-3, with 12 nucleotides matching TRBD2. V gave up 4 bases and J gave up 14 bases; unmatched junction bases: 10. The germline CDR1 and CDR2 sequences are SNHLY and FYNNEI. CDR3 length: 14 amino acids. Here the CDR3 DNA reads TGTGCCAGCAGTGGTTCTAGCGGGGGGGGCCAAGGGTATTTT. Residues: CASSGSSGGGQGYF.

The chain is built from TRBV14 and TRBJ1-1; D is unresolved. The CDR3 consists of 16 residues. Trimming stripped 1 base from V and 5 bases from J, with 17 bases between. Germline-derived CDR1 and CDR2 are SGHDN and FVKESK. The CDR3 here is CASSQGQDLKETEAFF. In DNA, the CDR3 is TGTGCCAGCAGCCAAGGACAAGACCTCAAGGAGACTGAAGCTTTCTTT.

The V and J genes are TRBV7-2 and TRBJ2-7; D unclear. V gave up 5 bases and J gave up 1 base, with 9 bases separating them. CDR3 size: 13 residues. Germline V gives CDR1 SGHTA, CDR2 FQGNSA. The DNA for the CDR3 is TGTGCCAGCAGCAACACCGCGTCCTACGAGCAGTACTTC. It encodes CASSNTASYEQYF.

The V call is TRBV9, the J call TRBJ2-7; D gene unclear. Germline assignment: CDR1 SGDLS and CDR2 YYNGEE. The CDR3 is 14 residues long. The V end was cut by 4 bases, the J end by 2 bases, with 13 bases between. The DNA for the CDR3 is TGTGCCAGCAGCACCACTCGGACGGCCTACGAGCAGTACTTC. This gives the protein CASSTTRTAYEQYF.

The chain combines TRBV7-2 with TRBJ2-3; 9 nucleotides match TRBD2. Trimming at V came to 7 bases and at J to 5 bases, leaving 7 bases not matched to a gene. The CDR3 spans 14 residues. Per the germline V gene, CDR1 is SGHTA and CDR2 is FQGNSA. CDR3 DNA: TGTGCCAGCACCCGGGGCGGGGGGGAAGATACGCAGTATTTT. Translating gives CASTRGGGEDTQYF.

The V and J genes are TRBV11-3 and TRBJ2-7, with D maybe TRBD2 (5 bases). Germline CDR1 and CDR2: SGHNT and YENEEA. This CDR3 comprises 13 residues. V was trimmed by 1 base and J by 5 bases, leaving 9 bases between them. CDR3 DNA: TGTGCCAGCAGCTTAGGCGAGGGTCACGAGCAGTACTTC. Translation gives CASSLGEGHEQYF. Full variable domain (remainder filled in from reference TRBV11-3 and TRBJ2-7): EAGVVQSPRYKIIEKKQPVAFWCNPISGHNTLYWYLQNLGQGPELLIRYENEEAVDDSQLPKDRFSAERLKGVDSTLKIQPAELGDSAVYLCASSLGEGHEQYFGPGTRLTVT.

This sequence joins TRBV4-2 and TRBJ2-3; the D is unclear. Germline CDR1 reads LGHNA; CDR2 reads YNFKEQ. V was trimmed by 2 bases and J by 6 bases, leaving 15 bases between them. There are 15 residues in the CDR3. The CDR3 DNA follows: TGTGCCAGCAGCCAAAAGAGACGCCGGGCGGATACGCAGTATTTT. It codes for CASSQKRRRADTQYF.

This clone was observed a handful of times. V usage is TRBV19 and J usage is TRBJ1-1; D call uncertain. CDR3 length: 14 amino acids. Germline V gene sequence: CDR1 LNHDA, CDR2 SQIVND (reference sequence). Trimming took off 2 bases at V and 1 base at J, with 8 bases between the two ends. The CDR3 reads CASSITEWNTEAFF. CDR3 nucleotide sequence: TGTGCCAGTAGTATAACCGAATGGAACACTGAAGCTTTCTTT.

The chain employs TRBV2 and TRBJ1-5; 9 bases align to TRBD1. Germline V lookup: CDR1 SNHLY, CDR2 FYNNEI. V dropped 6 bases and J dropped 3; count of bases not matched to a gene: 6. The length of the CDR3 is 15 residues. DNA for the CDR3: TGTGCCAGCAGGGAGGACAGGGGTAACAATCAGCCCCAGCATTTT. Translating gives CASREDRGNNQPQHF.

The CDR3 bases are TGTGCCAGCAGCTTAGGGACAGCAACTAATGAAAAACTGTTTTTT. Translation gives CASSLGTATNEKLFF. This chain links TRBV7-2 with TRBJ1-4, with a possible D match to TRBD1 (6 bases). V dropped 1 base and J dropped 0 bases, with 6 bases sitting between them. CDR3 length: 15 amino acids. Germline values: CDR1 SGHTA, CDR2 FQGNSA.

This chain links TRBV27 with TRBJ2-2; no reliable D call. This CDR3 has 12 residues. Germline CDR1 reads MNHEY; CDR2 reads SMNVEV (reference sequence). V lost 5 bases, J lost 6 bases, and 7 bases lay in between. CDR3 coding DNA: TGTGCCAGCAGTCCCAGACCCGGGGAGCTGTTTTTT. Its translation: CASSPRPGELFF.

The chain uses TRBV7-8 and TRBJ2-5, with a tentative D call TRBD2 (7 bases). This CDR3 contains 13 residues. Germline CDR1 reads SGHVS; CDR2 reads FQNEAQ. The V gene lost 5 bases and the J gene lost 4 bases, with 11 bases spanning the gap. Here the CDR3 reads CASSRGGLETQYF. The CDR3 nucleotides read TGTGCCAGCAGCCGCGGGGGCCTAGAGACCCAGTACTTC.

The chain combines TRBV18 with TRBJ2-7, with D perhaps matching TRBD1 (6 bases). The CDR3 is made up of 16 amino acids. V dropped 2 bases and J dropped 5 bases, with 19 bases sitting between them. The germline V gene encodes CDR1 KGHSH and CDR2 LQKENI. The DNA of the CDR3 is TGTGCCAGCTCACCAAGACAGGCCTCAGGGATTAACGAGCAGTACTTC. Its protein product is CASSPRQASGINEQYF.

V is TRBV28 and J is TRBJ2-1; D tentatively fits TRBD1 or TRBD2 (5 bases each). The CDR3 spans 13 residues. V gave up 4 bases and J gave up 7 bases, with 11 bases separating them. The germline V gene has CDR1 MDHEN and CDR2 SYDVKM. CDR3 DNA sequence: TGTGCCAGCAGTTCCGGGACGGAAAATGAGCAGTTCTTC. Translated, it gives CASSSGTENEQFF.

This clone was counted a single time. The chain joins TRBV30 to TRBJ2-1; no definite D call. CDR1 GTSNPN and CDR2 SVGIG come from the germline V gene (reference sequence). V was shortened by 4 bases and J by 4 bases, with 14 bases between the two germline ends. CDR3 size: 14 residues. In DNA form, the CDR3 reads TGTGCCTGGATGCCCGGGTGGGGATACAATGAGCAGTTCTTC. This codes for CAWMPGWGYNEQFF.

In this sample, this clone turned up a few times. V usage is TRBV11-2 and J usage is TRBJ2-5, with TRBD2 identical over 7 bases. V gave up 5 bases and J gave up 4 bases; unmatched junction bases: 7. The length of the CDR3 is 14 residues. Per the germline V gene, CDR1 is SGHAT and CDR2 is FQNNGV. This CDR3 reads CASSQAGERETQYF. The CDR3 DNA is TGTGCCAGCAGCCAGGCGGGAGAAAGAGAGACCCAGTACTTC.

The chain joins TRBV5-1 to TRBJ1-4; TRBD1 might be the D (6 bases). Germline CDR1 reads SGHRS; CDR2 reads YFSETQ. V lost 4 bases, J lost 3 bases, and 10 bases lay in between. The CDR3 consists of 14 residues. The DNA of the CDR3 is TGCGCCAGCAGCCCGGACAGAGCTAATGAAAAACTGTTTTTT. It yields the protein CASSPDRANEKLFF.

J is TRBJ2-7 and V is TRBV7-8; the match to TRBD2 covers 9 bases. Unmatched junction bases numbered 18, after V lost 0 bases and J lost 9 bases. Germline loops: CDR1 SGHVS, CDR2 FQNEAQ. The CDR3 totals 18 residues. The CDR3 nucleotides read TGTGCCAGCAGCTTAGCGGCAGCGGGAGGACTTCCCTACGAGGGGCAGTACTTC. This encodes CASSLAAAGGLPYEGQYF.